This T cell receptor (beta chain) is drawn from a study of pediatric ulcerative colitis. Study overall: Over five patients showed pancolitis and two showed left-sided colitis. Overall study findings and caveats: Ulcerative colitis patients shared more blood-rectal clones than controls.

Each sample received Survey-level depth of up to 500,000 reads. The protocol was immunoSEQ multiplex PCR, while the TCRdb copy is restricted to in-frame clones and leaves out a portion. The sample holds roughly 45,000 clones, around 76% seen once. As concerns this clone: Antigen unknown.

One to two pinch biopsies were taken from the rectum during colonoscopy. Ulcerative colitis patients received no immunosuppressive medication before the diagnostic colonoscopy. V gave up 6 bases and J gave up 3 bases, with 9 bases separating them. In germline, CDR1 is MNHNS, CDR2 SASEGT. This CDR3 comprises 13 residues. The source material was gut tissue. The TCR comes from a girl between 5 and 17 years old with moderate ulcerative colitis. The chain employs TRBV6-1 and TRBJ2-1, with D maybe TRBD2 (6 bases). This CDR3 is CASRRTIYNEQFF. CDR3 nucleotide sequence: TGTGCCAGCAGGAGGACTATCTACAATGAGCAGTTCTTC.